These 26 T cell receptor beta chains share one sample of origin, sequenced in a study of a mutant IDH1 vaccine in newly diagnosed glioma (dated by TCRdb to the early 2020s). Library preparation employed the immunoSEQ multiplex PCR assay. TCRdb provides this immuneACCESS table in a form limited to in-frame rearrangements. Some clones are lacking; in checked studies, under half of them reflect an unresolved V gene, and why the rest are absent is not known. The sample data list 35,000 to 40,000 clones, and roughly 80% of these were observed just once. Of the sample, 5% to 6.5% is held by the ten largest clones. What this sample's time point label stands for: week 23, last vaccination. A 20-mer mutant IDH1 peptide at 300 micrograms in Montanide made up each vaccine dose, which was injected subcutaneously together with topical imiquimod. These receptors' targets are unknown. This specimen was PBMCs, taken from a glioma patient whose treatment included an IDH1 peptide vaccine. The receptor source for this set is a man aged 40-49 years with glioma.

This clone has a handful of counts. The CDR3 sequence: CASSINAYGYTF. In DNA, the CDR3 is TGTGCCAGTAGTATCAACGCATATGGCTACACCTTC. This chain connects TRBV19 to TRBJ1-2; D is undetermined. With 3 bases removed from V and 5 bases from J, the gap between germline ends came to 7 bases. The CDR3 totals 12 residues. Per the germline V gene, CDR1 is LNHDA and CDR2 is SQIVND (reference sequence).

This chain connects TRBV15 to TRBJ1-3; D is unresolved. The CDR3 is 16 amino acids. Germline V gene data show CDR1 as LNHNV and CDR2 as YYDKDF (reference sequence). V was pared by 4 bases and J by 0 bases, with 13 bases between. The CDR3 sequence is CATSTQEGFSGNTIYF. CDR3 DNA sequence: TGTGCCACCAGCACCCAGGAGGGTTTCTCTGGAAACACCATATATTTT.

This clone was observed a single time. The chain links TRBV7-8 to TRBJ2-3, with 8 bases fitting TRBD2. This CDR3 comprises 14 residues. Germline V gene lookup returns CDR1 SGHVS and CDR2 FQNEAQ. J lost 12 bases, V lost 4 bases, and 12 bases had no gene match. This CDR3 reads CASSSLAGLAAQYF. The CDR3 nucleotides read TGTGCCAGCAGCTCTCTAGCCGGACTAGCCGCCCAGTATTTT.

V and J are TRBV7-9 and TRBJ2-7; D gene ambiguous. The V gene's germline CDR1 is SEHNR and CDR2 FQNEAQ (reference sequence). The ends were cut back, 3 bases at V and 2 bases at J, with 5 bases in the middle. The length of the CDR3 is 12 residues. CDR3 DNA sequence: TGTGCCAGCAGCTTCGATCCCTACGAGCAGTACTTC. Protein sequence: CASSFDPYEQYF.

The rearrangement joins TRBV2 to TRBJ2-7; D not certain. Trimming removed 6 bases from V and 2 bases from J, with 8 bases in between. CDR1 is SNHLY and CDR2 is FYNNEI in the germline V gene. There are 12 residues in the CDR3. CDR3 loop: CASRAQTYEQYF. For the CDR3, the DNA is TGTGCCAGCAGGGCTCAAACCTACGAGCAGTACTTC.

This chain uses TRBV5-1 with TRBJ1-5, with 7 bases that match TRBD1. After removal of 4 bases from V and 0 bases from J, the junction contained 7 bases not matched to a gene. The germline V gene has CDR1 SGHRS and CDR2 YFSETQ. The CDR3 spans 16 residues. Here the CDR3 DNA reads TGCGCCAGCAGCATGGACAGGTCTTATAGCAATCAGCCCCAGCATTTT. It codes for CASSMDRSYSNQPQHF.

J is TRBJ1-5 and V is TRBV2; D unresolved. V gave up 8 bases and J gave up 3 bases, with 11 bases separating them. The length of the CDR3 is 13 residues. The germline V gene has CDR1 SNHLY and CDR2 FYNNEI. The CDR3 DNA sequence: TGTGCCAGCGAACAAACGTACAATCAGCCCCAGCATTTT. Translating gives CASEQTYNQPQHF.

The chain is built from TRBV18 and TRBJ2-1, with TRBD2 identical over 9 bases. The CDR3 consists of 16 residues. V lost 2 bases and J lost 2; bases outside the gene matches: 4. Per the germline V gene, CDR1 is KGHSH and CDR2 is LQKENI. Here the CDR3 DNA reads TGTGCCAGCTCACCAGGGCTAGCGGGGACCTACAATGAGCAGTTCTTC. Amino acid sequence: CASSPGLAGTYNEQFF.

The J gene is TRBJ2-3, the V gene TRBV5-6; no clear D gene. V lost 4 bases, J lost 2 bases, and 8 bases lay in between. Germline V gene sequence: CDR1 SGHDT, CDR2 YYEEEE. The CDR3 runs to 13 residues. The CDR3 nucleotides are TGTGCCAGCAGCAAAGCCTCCACAGATACGCAGTATTTT. As protein: CASSKASTDTQYF.

The chain combines TRBV28 with TRBJ2-7; D is possibly TRBD1 (6 bases). The germline CDR1 and CDR2 sequences are MDHEN and SYDVKM. V gave up 6 bases and J gave up 0 bases, with 9 bases separating them. The CDR3 is made up of 13 amino acids. CDR3 sequence (DNA): TGTGCCAGCAGGGCGGACAGCTCCTACGAGCAGTACTTC. Protein sequence: CASRADSSYEQYF.

The chain carries TRBV6-6 and TRBJ2-7; 8 nucleotides align to TRBD1. CDR1 is MNHNY, CDR2 SVGAGI, per germline (reference sequence). The CDR3 totals 14 residues. The V and J ends lost 9 bases and 4 bases, in that order; junction bases with no gene match: 11. The CDR3 bases are TGTGCCAGTTCCCTGGACAGGGTAAAATACGAGCAGTACTTC. Translated, it gives CASSLDRVKYEQYF.

The chain combines TRBV5-4 with TRBJ2-7; D is possibly TRBD1 (6 bases). The V and J ends lost 4 bases and 6 bases respectively, with 20 bases between them. The CDR3 covers 15 residues. Germline assignment: CDR1 SGHNT and CDR2 YYREEE (reference sequence). The CDR3 DNA reads TGTGCCAGCAGCCCACTTACAGGGCGGTATAGCGAGCAGTACTTC. Protein sequence: CASSPLTGRYSEQYF.

This clone was counted between two and nine times. The V gene is TRBV5-6, the J gene TRBJ2-7, with a possible D match to TRBD2 (5 bases). Germline V gene lookup returns CDR1 SGHDT and CDR2 YYEEEE. V was cut by 7 bases and J by 1 base, with 12 bases left in between. CDR3 length equals 13 residues. CDR3 bases: TGTGCCAGCGCTACGGGATATTCCTACGAGCAGTACTTC. As protein: CASATGYSYEQYF.

This chain uses TRBV4-2 with TRBJ1-2; D may be TRBD1 (6 bases). The V end was cut by 3 bases, the J end by 0 bases, with 20 bases between. CDR1 is LGHNA, CDR2 YNFKEQ, per germline. The CDR3 loop spans 18 amino acids. The CDR3, as DNA: TGTGCCAGCAGCCACCTAGGGGGGGGTCGATCCCCTAACTATGGCTACACCTTC. Translating it yields CASSHLGGGRSPNYGYTF.

The V call is TRBV5-1, the J call TRBJ2-5; 9 nucleotides match TRBD1. The CDR3 loop spans 13 amino acids. With V trimmed by 8 bases and J by 4 bases, 6 bases remained unmatched. Germline V gives CDR1 SGHRS, CDR2 YFSETQ. CDR3 in amino acids: CASWGQGGETQYF. DNA of the CDR3: TGCGCCAGTTGGGGACAGGGAGGAGAGACCCAGTACTTC. The entire variable domain, with the rest obtained from reference TRBV5-1 and TRBJ2-5, is as follows: KAGVTQTPRYLIKTRGQQVTLSCSPISGHRSVSWYQQTPGQGLQFLFEYFSETQRNKGNFPGRFSGRQFSNSRSEMNVSTLELGDSALYLCASWGQGGETQYFGPGTRLLVL.

The J gene is TRBJ1-5, the V gene TRBV30, with D possibly TRBD1 on 6 matching bases. The V end lost 1 base, the J end lost 7 bases, and 14 bases lay between the germline ends. The CDR3 runs 14 residues. CDR1 is GTSNPN, CDR2 SVGIG, per germline (reference sequence). In DNA, the CDR3 is TGTGCCTGGAGTGGGGGGGGACACAACCAGCCCCAGCATTTT. Its protein is CAWSGGGHNQPQHF.

J is TRBJ2-1 and V is TRBV27; D is undetermined. V lost 0 bases and J 4 bases, leaving 7 bases between the germline ends. Germline V gene data show CDR1 as MNHEY and CDR2 as SMNVEV (reference sequence). The CDR3 is 14 amino acids. The DNA for the CDR3 is TGTGCCAGCAGTTTATCAGGCGGATACAATGAGCAGTTCTTC. Its translation: CASSLSGGYNEQFF.

CDR3: CASSRAPGANVLTF. The CDR3 DNA reads as TGTGCCAGCAGCAGGGCTCCTGGGGCCAACGTCCTGACTTTC. The V call is TRBV6-1, the J call TRBJ2-6, with D tentatively TRBD1 (5 bases). CDR1 MNHNS and CDR2 SASEGT come from the germline V gene. The CDR3 consists of 14 residues. V was pared by 6 bases and J by 2 bases, with 8 bases between.

The rearrangement uses TRBV2 and TRBJ2-7; TRBD1 matches 7 bases. The CDR3 spans 13 residues. The junction had 6 bases not matched to a gene; V was cut back by 7 bases and J by 3 bases. Germline-derived CDR1 and CDR2 are SNHLY and FYNNEI. The CDR3 nucleotides are TGTGCCAGCAACCGGGACAGATACTACGAGCAGTACTTC. Its translation: CASNRDRYYEQYF.

The rearrangement links TRBV7-2 to TRBJ2-5, with TRBD1 identical over 8 bases. CDR3 length: 13 residues. Germline assignment: CDR1 SGHTA and CDR2 FQGNSA. The junction had 3 bases not matched to a gene; V was cut back by 4 bases and J by 5 bases. This CDR3 reads CASSSWTGETQYF. In DNA, the CDR3 is TGTGCCAGCAGCTCGTGGACAGGGGAGACCCAGTACTTC.

The chain employs TRBV18 and TRBJ2-4, with D tentatively TRBD1 or TRBD2 (5 bases each). This CDR3 contains 18 residues. Per germline, CDR1 KGHSH and CDR2 LQKENI. The V gene lost 0 bases and the J gene lost 2 bases, with 17 bases spanning the gap. The CDR3 sequence: CASSPPGLRGRTKNIQYF. CDR3 nucleotides: TGTGCCAGCTCACCACCGGGTCTGAGGGGCCGGACCAAAAACATTCAGTACTTC.

The genes are TRBV30 and TRBJ1-6; D ambiguous. The CDR3 contains 14 residues. V dropped 0 bases and J dropped 4 bases, with 7 bases sitting between them. Germline V CDR1 and CDR2: GTSNPN, SVGIG (reference sequence). CDR3 bases: TGTGCCTGGAGTGTCCAGTCGTATAATTCACCCCTCCACTTT. It yields the protein CAWSVQSYNSPLHF.

V usage is TRBV6-5 and J usage is TRBJ1-2; D unresolved. From germline, CDR1 is MNHEY and CDR2 SVGAGI. This CDR3 comprises 13 residues. V was cut by 4 bases and J by 5 bases, with 11 bases left in between. The DNA for the CDR3 is TGTGCCAGCAGTTTTAGTGGGAGTTATGGCTACACCTTC. Its translation: CASSFSGSYGYTF.

The gene calls are TRBV14 and TRBJ1-1; tentatively, D is TRBD1 (5 bases). The length of the CDR3 is 13 residues. CDR1 SGHDN and CDR2 FVKESK come from the germline V gene. V was trimmed by 3 bases and J by 4 bases, leaving 9 bases between them. The CDR3: CASSQGTGTEAFF. The CDR3, as DNA: TGTGCCAGCAGCCAGGGGACGGGCACTGAAGCTTTCTTT.

The chain has TRBV10-3 and TRBJ1-2, with 10 positions matching TRBD1. Germline V gene lookup returns CDR1 ENHRY and CDR2 SYGVKD. CDR3 length equals 13 residues. V trimming: 7 bases; J trimming: 6 bases; junction bases outside the gene matches: 5. The CDR3 loop reads CAITRTGGNGYTF. The CDR3 nucleotides are TGTGCCATCACCAGGACAGGGGGAAATGGCTACACCTTC.

The chain couples TRBV7-2 to TRBJ2-7, with D perhaps matching TRBD2 (7 bases). The CDR3 is 14 amino acids. V lost 3 bases to trimming and J lost 5 bases, with 14 bases between them. Germline-derived CDR1 and CDR2 are SGHTA and FQGNSA. CDR3 loop: CASSLAAGAHEQYF. The CDR3, as DNA: TGTGCCAGCAGCTTGGCGGCGGGGGCCCACGAGCAGTACTTC.